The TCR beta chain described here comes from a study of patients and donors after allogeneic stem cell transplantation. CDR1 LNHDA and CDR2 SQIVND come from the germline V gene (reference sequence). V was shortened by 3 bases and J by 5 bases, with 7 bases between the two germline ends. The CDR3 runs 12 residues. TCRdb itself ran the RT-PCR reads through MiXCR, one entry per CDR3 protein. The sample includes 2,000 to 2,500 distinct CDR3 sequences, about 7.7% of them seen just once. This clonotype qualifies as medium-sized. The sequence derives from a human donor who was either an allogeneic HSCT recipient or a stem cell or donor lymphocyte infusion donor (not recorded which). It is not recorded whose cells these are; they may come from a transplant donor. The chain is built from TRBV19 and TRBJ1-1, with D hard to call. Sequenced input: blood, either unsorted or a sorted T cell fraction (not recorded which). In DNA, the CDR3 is TGTGCCAGTAGTATCCGGCGGACTGAAGCTTTCTTT. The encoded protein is CASSIRRTEAFF.